Listed below are T cell receptor beta chains from one sample, sequenced in a study of cytotoxic CD8 clonotypes in ibrutinib-treated CLL. Some clones are missing from TCRdb's copy, which holds only in-frame ones; the method was immunoSEQ multiplex PCR. The sample carries 150,000 to 200,000 clones, roughly 90% recorded once. The source was PBMCs, collected at disease progression, from a patient treated with ibrutinib. These receptors originate from a human donor with chronic lymphocytic leukemia. CDR3s include the opening cysteine and the closing phenylalanine or tryptophan. The order of the fields is J gene, V gene, clone size, D gene, CDR3 protein, CDR3 DNA. A D gene is named only where the DNA matches it firmly. Only some rows state a clone size, as once, few, many or a class for expanded clones.

j_call: TRBJ2-5; v_call: TRBV5-1; clone_size: once; d_call: .; cdr3_aa: CASSFLSRGETQYF; cdr3_nt: TGCGCCAGCAGCTTTTTATCCAGGGGCGAGACCCAGTACTTC
j_call: TRBJ1-4; v_call: TRBV11-2; clone_size: once; d_call: TRBD1; cdr3_aa: CASATGTLEKLFF; cdr3_nt: TGTGCCAGCGCGACAGGGACTTTGGAAAAACTGTTTTTT
j_call: TRBJ2-1; v_call: TRBV10-3; clone_size: .; d_call: .; cdr3_aa: CAISPDSENEQFF; cdr3_nt: TGTGCCATCAGCCCGGACAGTGAGAATGAGCAGTTCTTC
j_call: TRBJ1-1; v_call: TRBV5-4; clone_size: .; d_call: .; cdr3_aa: CASSPSGHRAFF; cdr3_nt: TGTGCCAGCAGCCCCTCGGGACACAGAGCTTTCTTT
j_call: TRBJ2-7; v_call: TRBV28; clone_size: .; d_call: .; cdr3_aa: CASGPLIGADRVNEQYF; cdr3_nt: TGTGCCAGCGGCCCCCTGATAGGGGCCGATAGGGTTAATGAGCAGTACTTC
j_call: TRBJ2-1; v_call: TRBV10-2; clone_size: few; d_call: TRBD2; cdr3_aa: CASSDLTGGLNEQFF; cdr3_nt: TGCGCCAGCAGTGACCTTACGGGAGGGCTAAATGAGCAGTTCTTC
j_call: TRBJ1-2; v_call: TRBV7-2; clone_size: .; d_call: TRBD1; cdr3_aa: CASSLELGQGARGYTF; cdr3_nt: TGTGCCAGCAGCTTAGAGTTAGGACAGGGGGCGCGGGGCTACACCTTC
j_call: TRBJ1-2; v_call: TRBV5-1; clone_size: few; d_call: .; cdr3_aa: CASSLYGTREFYGYTF; cdr3_nt: TGCGCCAGCAGCTTGTATGGGACTCGTGAATTCTATGGCTACACCTTC
j_call: TRBJ1-1; v_call: TRBV14; clone_size: .; d_call: .; cdr3_aa: CASSQDQPGTTEAFF; cdr3_nt: TGTGCCAGCAGCCAAGATCAGCCAGGGACCACTGAAGCTTTCTTT
j_call: TRBJ2-7; v_call: TRBV4-1; clone_size: .; d_call: .; cdr3_aa: CASSPGEQGNKYEQYF; cdr3_nt: TGCGCCAGCAGCCCCGGAGAGCAGGGCAATAAGTACGAGCAGTACTTC
j_call: TRBJ2-5; v_call: TRBV7-8; clone_size: .; d_call: .; cdr3_aa: CASSPRGLQETQYF; cdr3_nt: TGTGCCAGCAGCCCGCGGGGCCTTCAAGAGACCCAGTACTTC
j_call: TRBJ2-1; v_call: TRBV28; clone_size: once; d_call: TRBD2; cdr3_aa: CASTSGISYNEQFF; cdr3_nt: TGTGCCAGCACTAGCGGGATTTCCTACAATGAGCAGTTCTTC
j_call: TRBJ2-7; v_call: TRBV6-1; clone_size: once; d_call: .; cdr3_aa: CASSDLGGIRYEQYF; cdr3_nt: TGTGCCAGCAGTGACTTGGGGGGAATTAGGTACGAGCAGTACTTC
j_call: TRBJ2-1; v_call: TRBV5-1; clone_size: .; d_call: .; cdr3_aa: CASSLVITYNEQFF; cdr3_nt: TGCGCCAGCAGCTTGGTTATAACTTACAATGAGCAGTTCTTC
j_call: TRBJ2-3; v_call: TRBV4-3; clone_size: .; d_call: .; cdr3_aa: CASSQESGTDTQYF; cdr3_nt: TGCGCCAGCAGCCAAGAGAGCGGCACAGATACGCAGTATTTT
j_call: TRBJ1-1; v_call: TRBV18; clone_size: once; d_call: .; cdr3_aa: CASSPRTGDGAFF; cdr3_nt: TGTGCCAGCTCACCCCGGACGGGCGATGGAGCTTTCTTT
j_call: TRBJ2-1; v_call: TRBV5-4; clone_size: .; d_call: TRBD1; cdr3_aa: CASSSPGQGTNEQFF; cdr3_nt: TGTGCCAGCAGCTCACCGGGACAGGGTACGAATGAGCAGTTCTTC
j_call: TRBJ1-2; v_call: TRBV21-1; clone_size: .; d_call: .; cdr3_aa: CASSKTRVFKANYGYTF; cdr3_nt: TGTGCCAGCAGCAAGACCCGGGTATTTAAAGCTAACTATGGCTACACCTTC
j_call: TRBJ2-3; v_call: TRBV4-1; clone_size: .; d_call: TRBD2; cdr3_aa: CASSRPRTSGRQDTQYF; cdr3_nt: TGCGCCAGCAGCCGCCCTAGGACTAGCGGGAGACAAGATACGCAGTATTTT
j_call: TRBJ1-4; v_call: TRBV28; clone_size: .; d_call: .; cdr3_aa: CASSPLPGSGEKLFF; cdr3_nt: TGTGCCAGCAGTCCACTTCCAGGGAGCGGTGAAAAACTGTTTTTT
j_call: TRBJ2-2; v_call: TRBV2; clone_size: .; d_call: .; cdr3_aa: CASHFQVRTGELFF; cdr3_nt: TGTGCCAGCCATTTCCAGGTCCGGACCGGGGAGCTGTTTTTT
j_call: TRBJ1-2; v_call: TRBV6-5; clone_size: few; d_call: .; cdr3_aa: CASRRATAGGYTF; cdr3_nt: TGTGCCAGCAGGCGAGCTACGGCGGGTGGCTACACCTTC
j_call: TRBJ2-3; v_call: TRBV5-1; clone_size: .; d_call: TRBD1; cdr3_aa: CASSLRDRAVGDTQYF; cdr3_nt: TGCGCCAGCAGCTTAAGGGACAGGGCGGTAGGAGATACGCAGTATTTT
j_call: TRBJ1-1; v_call: TRBV6-1; clone_size: .; d_call: TRBD1; cdr3_aa: CASSEAWDREGAEAFF; cdr3_nt: TGTGCCAGCAGTGAAGCATGGGACAGGGAAGGGGCTGAAGCTTTCTTT
j_call: TRBJ2-7; v_call: TRBV29-1; clone_size: .; d_call: .; cdr3_aa: CSGLSGTLLEQYF; cdr3_nt: TGCAGCGGACTTTCGGGGACCCTCCTCGAGCAGTACTTC
j_call: TRBJ2-7; v_call: TRBV7-8; clone_size: .; d_call: .; cdr3_aa: CASSFSGVPYEQYF; cdr3_nt: TGTGCCAGCAGCTTTAGCGGAGTGCCCTACGAGCAGTACTTC
j_call: TRBJ1-1; v_call: TRBV7-8; clone_size: .; d_call: TRBD1; cdr3_aa: CASSLVTGTEAFF; cdr3_nt: TGTGCCAGCAGCTTAGTGACAGGGACTGAAGCTTTCTTT
j_call: TRBJ2-7; v_call: TRBV18; clone_size: .; d_call: TRBD2; cdr3_aa: CASSPPGLAGGYEQYF; cdr3_nt: TGTGCCAGCTCACCCCCGGGACTAGCGGGAGGGTACGAGCAGTACTTC
j_call: TRBJ2-2; v_call: TRBV19; clone_size: once; d_call: .; cdr3_aa: CASSIDRVQRKTGELFF; cdr3_nt: TGTGCCAGTAGTATAGATCGTGTGCAGCGGAAAACCGGGGAGCTGTTTTTT
j_call: TRBJ1-5; v_call: TRBV5-1; clone_size: .; d_call: .; cdr3_aa: CASSLTAGNNQPQHF; cdr3_nt: TGCGCCAGCAGCTTGACGGCAGGCAACAATCAGCCCCAGCATTTT
j_call: TRBJ1-4; v_call: TRBV5-5; clone_size: .; d_call: .; cdr3_aa: CASSFIVGINEKLFF; cdr3_nt: TGTGCCAGCAGCTTTATCGTAGGGATAAATGAAAAACTGTTTTTT
j_call: TRBJ2-5; v_call: TRBV5-1; clone_size: .; d_call: .; cdr3_aa: CASSLAPPGGEETQYF; cdr3_nt: TGCGCCAGCAGCTTGGCCCCTCCCGGGGGAGAAGAGACCCAGTACTTC
j_call: TRBJ2-7; v_call: TRBV2; clone_size: .; d_call: .; cdr3_aa: CASSRGLEGSEQYF; cdr3_nt: TGTGCCAGCAGCCGCGGACTGGAAGGAAGCGAGCAGTACTTC
j_call: TRBJ2-7; v_call: TRBV7-6; clone_size: .; d_call: .; cdr3_aa: CASSLVVGLATSYEQYF; cdr3_nt: TGTGCCAGCAGCTTAGTAGTTGGGCTAGCGACCTCCTACGAGCAGTACTTC
j_call: TRBJ2-2; v_call: TRBV27; clone_size: .; d_call: .; cdr3_aa: CASSFAGELFF; cdr3_nt: TGTGCCAGCAGTTTCGCCGGGGAGCTGTTTTTT
j_call: TRBJ2-5; v_call: TRBV28; clone_size: .; d_call: TRBD1; cdr3_aa: CASKSRGLETQYF; cdr3_nt: TGTGCCAGCAAAAGCAGGGGGTTGGAGACCCAGTACTTC
j_call: TRBJ2-4; v_call: TRBV19; clone_size: .; d_call: .; cdr3_aa: CASNPPGGNIQYF; cdr3_nt: TGTGCCAGTAATCCCCCCGGGGGAAACATTCAGTACTTC